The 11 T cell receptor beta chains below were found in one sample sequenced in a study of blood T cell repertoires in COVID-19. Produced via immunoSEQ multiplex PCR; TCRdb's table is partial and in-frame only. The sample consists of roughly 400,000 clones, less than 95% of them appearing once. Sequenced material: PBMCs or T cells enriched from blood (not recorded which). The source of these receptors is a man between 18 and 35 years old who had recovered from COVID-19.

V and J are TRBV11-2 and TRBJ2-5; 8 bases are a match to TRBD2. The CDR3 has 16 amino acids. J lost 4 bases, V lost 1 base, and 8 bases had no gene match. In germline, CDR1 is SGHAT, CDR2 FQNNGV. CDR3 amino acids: CASSLGWASGRETQYF. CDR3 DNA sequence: TGTGCCAGCAGCTTAGGGTGGGCTAGCGGGCGAGAGACCCAGTACTTC.

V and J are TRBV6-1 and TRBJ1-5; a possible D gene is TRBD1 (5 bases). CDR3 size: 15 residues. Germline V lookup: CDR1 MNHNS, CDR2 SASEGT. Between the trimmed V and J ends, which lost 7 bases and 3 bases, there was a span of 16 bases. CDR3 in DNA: TGTGCCAGCACAAATCCCCGGACACCCAATCAGCCCCAGCATTTT. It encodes CASTNPRTPNQPQHF.

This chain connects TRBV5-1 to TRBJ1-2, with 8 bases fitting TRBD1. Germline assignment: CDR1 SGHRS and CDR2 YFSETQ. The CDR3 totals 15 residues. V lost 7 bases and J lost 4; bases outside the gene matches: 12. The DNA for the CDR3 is TGCGCCAGCGCAATTCAACAGGGGGAAGGCTATGGCTACACCTTC. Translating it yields CASAIQQGEGYGYTF.

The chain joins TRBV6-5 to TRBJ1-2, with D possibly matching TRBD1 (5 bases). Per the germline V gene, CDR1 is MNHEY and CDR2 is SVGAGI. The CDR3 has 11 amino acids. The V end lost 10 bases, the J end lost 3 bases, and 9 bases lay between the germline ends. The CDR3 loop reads CATGGDYGYTF. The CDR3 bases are TGTGCCACGGGAGGGGACTATGGCTACACCTTC.

In nucleotides, the CDR3 is TGTGCCAGCAGTTTACCCGACAGGAACACTGAAGCTTTCTTT. Encoded protein: CASSLPDRNTEAFF. The chain is built from TRBV28 and TRBJ1-1, with D perhaps TRBD1 (5 bases). Germline CDR1 reads MDHEN; CDR2 reads SYDVKM. The CDR3 extends over 14 amino acids. The V gene lost 2 bases and the J gene lost 1 base, with 8 bases spanning the gap.

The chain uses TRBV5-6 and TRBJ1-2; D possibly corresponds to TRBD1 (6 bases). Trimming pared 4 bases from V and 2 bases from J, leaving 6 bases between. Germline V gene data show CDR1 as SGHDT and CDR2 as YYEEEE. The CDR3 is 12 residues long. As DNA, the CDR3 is TGTGCCAGCAGCGGACAGAACTATGGCTACACCTTC. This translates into CASSGQNYGYTF.

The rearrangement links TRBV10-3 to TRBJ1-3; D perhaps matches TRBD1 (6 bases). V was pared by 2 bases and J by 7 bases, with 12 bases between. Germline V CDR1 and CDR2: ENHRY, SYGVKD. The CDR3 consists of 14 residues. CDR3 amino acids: CAISEDRDTNTIYF. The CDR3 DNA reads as TGTGCCATCAGTGAGGACCGGGACACTAACACCATATATTTT.

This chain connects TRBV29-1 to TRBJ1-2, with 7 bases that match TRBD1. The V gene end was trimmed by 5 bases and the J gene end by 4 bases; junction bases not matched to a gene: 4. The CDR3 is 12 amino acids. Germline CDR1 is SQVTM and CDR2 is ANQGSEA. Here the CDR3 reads CSVQQGSYGYTF. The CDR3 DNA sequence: TGCAGCGTTCAACAGGGGAGCTATGGCTACACCTTC.

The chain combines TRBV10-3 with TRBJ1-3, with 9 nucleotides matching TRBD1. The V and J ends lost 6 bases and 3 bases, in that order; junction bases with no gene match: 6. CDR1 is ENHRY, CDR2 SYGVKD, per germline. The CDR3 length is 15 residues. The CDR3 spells CAIRLQGAGGNTIYF. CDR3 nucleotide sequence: TGTGCCATCAGATTACAGGGGGCTGGTGGAAACACCATATATTTT.

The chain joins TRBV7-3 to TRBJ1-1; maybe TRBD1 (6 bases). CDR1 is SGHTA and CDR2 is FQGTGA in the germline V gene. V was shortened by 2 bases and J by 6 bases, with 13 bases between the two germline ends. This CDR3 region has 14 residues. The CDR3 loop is CASSLGGPEAEAFF. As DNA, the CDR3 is TGTGCCAGCAGCTTAGGGGGCCCAGAGGCTGAAGCTTTCTTT.

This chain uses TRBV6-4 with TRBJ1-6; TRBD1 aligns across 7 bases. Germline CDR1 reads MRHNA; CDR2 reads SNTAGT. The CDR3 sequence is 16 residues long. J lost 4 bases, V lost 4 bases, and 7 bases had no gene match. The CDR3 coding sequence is TGTGCCAGCAGTGCATCGGCAGGGGGATATAATTCACCCCTCCACTTT. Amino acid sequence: CASSASAGGYNSPLHF.